This entry describes one T cell receptor beta chain. Antigen unknown. TCR alpha and beta CDR3 regions were amplified from RNA using iRepertoire nested multiplex PCR. One-step reverse transcription and amplification started from approximately 100-400 ng of tissue mRNA or PBMC total RNA. TCRdb independently ran MiXCR on the multiplex PCR reads; one entry per CDR3 protein. Here the sample spans about 180,000 distinct CDR3 sequences, around 45% being singletons. This sample is part of a study of glioma-infiltrating T cells. Study-level results: CDR3 overlap between tissue and blood was very small. Non-neoplastic patients had below-expected tissue-blood divergence, while all gliomas exceeded expectation.

Germline loops: CDR1 MDHEN, CDR2 SYDVKM. The V segment lost 7 bases and the J segment 0 bases; nucleotides outside the gene matches: 18. The CDR3 is 20 amino acids. The sequenced sample consisted of glioma tissue, nonneoplastic brain tissue, or PBMCs (not recorded which). The J gene is TRBJ2-1, the V gene TRBV28, with 10 bases that match TRBD2. The source of this sequence is a human donor with low-grade glioma or glioblastoma, undergoing nonglioma brain surgery, or in good health (not recorded which). CDR3 sequence reads: CASNPLMGLARSSSYNEQFF. For the CDR3, the DNA is TGTGCCAGCAATCCCCTTATGGGACTAGCGAGGTCCAGCTCCTACAATGAGCAGTTCTTC.